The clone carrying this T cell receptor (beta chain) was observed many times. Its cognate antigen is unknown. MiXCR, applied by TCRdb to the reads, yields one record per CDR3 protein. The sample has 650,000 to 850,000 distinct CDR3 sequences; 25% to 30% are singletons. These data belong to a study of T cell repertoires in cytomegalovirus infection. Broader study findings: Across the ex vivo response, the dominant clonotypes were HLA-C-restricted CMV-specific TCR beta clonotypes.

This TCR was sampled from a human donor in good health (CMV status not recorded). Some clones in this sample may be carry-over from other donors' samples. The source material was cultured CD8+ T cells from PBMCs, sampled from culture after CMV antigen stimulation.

CDR3 sequence (DNA): TGTGCCAGCACTCAGGCTGCAACTAATGAAAAACTGTTTTTT. Encoded protein: CASTQAATNEKLFF. The V gene is TRBV12-3 or TRBV12-4, the J gene TRBJ1-4; D is undetermined. V was cut by 7 bases and J by 0 bases, with 9 bases left in between. The length of the CDR3 is 14 residues.